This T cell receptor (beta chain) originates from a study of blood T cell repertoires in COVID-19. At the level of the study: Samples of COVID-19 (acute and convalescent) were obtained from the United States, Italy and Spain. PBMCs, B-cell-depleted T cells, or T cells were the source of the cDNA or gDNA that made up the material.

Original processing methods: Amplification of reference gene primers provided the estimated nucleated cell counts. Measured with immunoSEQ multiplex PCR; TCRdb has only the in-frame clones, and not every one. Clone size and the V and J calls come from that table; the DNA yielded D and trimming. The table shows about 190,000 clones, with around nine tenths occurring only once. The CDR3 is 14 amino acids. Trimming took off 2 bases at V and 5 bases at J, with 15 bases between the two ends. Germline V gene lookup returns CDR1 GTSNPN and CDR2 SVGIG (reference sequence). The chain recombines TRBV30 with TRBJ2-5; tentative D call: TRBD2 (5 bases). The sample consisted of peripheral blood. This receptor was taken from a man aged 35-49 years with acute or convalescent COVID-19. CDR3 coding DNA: TGTGCCTGGAGTACCGGACTCATTGGGGAGACCCAGTACTTC. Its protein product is CAWSTGLIGETQYF.